One sample yielded the 20 T cell receptor beta chains listed below, sequenced in a study of blood T cell repertoires in COVID-19. The assay was immunoSEQ multiplex PCR, and TCRdb's table has in-frame clones only and misses some. The data show approximately 170,000 clones, roughly 90% seen once. Material: peripheral blood. Receptors originate from a woman aged 70-85 years with acute or convalescent COVID-19.

The chain recombines TRBV4-1 with TRBJ2-5; no clear D gene. Germline CDR1 MGHRA, CDR2 YSYEKL. The CDR3 consists of 14 residues. Trimming left V 0 bases short and J 5 bases short, with 10 bases between. The CDR3 DNA reads as TGCGCCAGCAGCCAAGATTACACGAGGGAGACCCAGTACTTC. Translation: CASSQDYTRETQYF.

The J gene is TRBJ2-7, the V gene TRBV7-9; tentatively, D is TRBD2 (6 bases). The ends were cut back, 1 base at V and 4 bases at J, with 17 bases in the middle. The germline CDR1 and CDR2 sequences are SEHNR and FQNEAQ (reference sequence). The CDR3 spans 16 residues. CDR3 protein: CASSLEVLGSLYEQYF. CDR3 DNA: TGTGCCAGCAGCTTAGAAGTACTCGGGAGTCTTTACGAGCAGTACTTC.

V usage is TRBV5-5 and J usage is TRBJ2-7; D not certain. The CDR3 loop spans 14 amino acids. Deletions cut 2 bases from V and 0 bases from J, with 9 bases between. Germline V CDR1 and CDR2: SGHKS, YYEKEE (reference sequence). The CDR3 reads CASSFAVGSYEQYF. The CDR3 DNA is TGTGCCAGCAGCTTTGCGGTCGGCTCCTACGAGCAGTACTTC.

The gene calls are TRBV20-1 and TRBJ2-5; TRBD2 aligns across 12 bases. The CDR3 contains 21 residues. Germline values: CDR1 DFQATT, CDR2 SNEGSKA (reference sequence). V shed 3 bases and J 5 bases; nucleotides not matched to a gene: 25. CDR3: CSASFRRSALAGGPVGETQYF. Written as DNA, the CDR3 is TGCAGTGCTAGTTTCCGCCGGTCGGCCCTAGCGGGGGGGCCGGTCGGTGAGACCCAGTACTTC.

The V call is TRBV3-1 (or the pseudogene TRBV3-2), the J call TRBJ1-1; TRBD1 agrees at 7 bases. The junction had 7 bases not matched to a gene; V was cut back by 2 bases and J by 1 base. CDR1 is LGHDT and CDR2 is YNNKEL in the germline V gene (reference sequence). The CDR3 covers 16 residues. The CDR3 loop is CASSQPRTGRNTEAFF. In nucleotides, the CDR3 is TGTGCCAGCAGCCAACCTCGGACAGGTCGGAACACTGAAGCTTTCTTT.

The chain employs TRBV5-8 and TRBJ1-2; no clear D. Trimming stripped 1 base from V and 2 bases from J, with 9 bases between. Germline CDR1 is SGHTS and CDR2 is YDEGEE. This CDR3 is built from 14 residues. The chain's CDR3 is CASSLTGANYGYTF. CDR3 bases: TGTGCCAGCAGCTTGACTGGAGCCAACTATGGCTACACCTTC.

The chain couples TRBV9 to TRBJ1-1; TRBD1 aligns across 9 bases. This CDR3 is 15 amino acids long. J lost 4 bases, V lost 3 bases, and 7 bases had no gene match. Germline CDR1 SGDLS, CDR2 YYNGEE. For the CDR3, the DNA is TGTGCCAGCAGCGGAGGACAGGGGCGGAGCACTGAAGCTTTCTTT. Amino acid sequence: CASSGGQGRSTEAFF.

The chain is built from TRBV29-1 and TRBJ1-3; 9 nucleotides agree with TRBD1. Trimming at V came to 6 bases and at J to 7 bases, leaving 4 bases not matched to a gene. Germline CDR1 and CDR2: SQVTM and ANQGSEA. The CDR3 loop spans 12 amino acids. The chain's CDR3 is CSVATGGNTIYF. The CDR3 bases are TGCAGCGTGGCGACAGGGGGGAACACCATATATTTT. The full variable domain, its missing parts supplied by reference TRBV29-1 and TRBJ1-3, is SAVISQKPSRDICQRGTSLTIQCQVDSQVTMMFWYRQQPGQSLTLIATANQGSEATYESGFVIDKFPISRPNLTFSTLTVSNMSPEDSSIYLCSVATGGNTIYFGEGSWLTVV.

V gene TRBV15 combines with J gene TRBJ2-5; D not resolved. This CDR3 comprises 13 residues. V was trimmed by 0 bases and J by 5 bases, leaving 7 bases between them. CDR1 and CDR2 from the germline V gene are LNHNV and YYDKDF (reference sequence). CDR3: CATSRDLVETQYF. CDR3 sequence (DNA): TGTGCCACCAGCAGAGATCTCGTGGAGACCCAGTACTTC.

The chain carries TRBV12-3 or TRBV12-4 and TRBJ1-5, with unresolved D. V was cut by 7 bases and J by 5 bases, with 12 bases left in between. This CDR3 has 13 residues. CDR3 protein: CASTRQDYQPQHF. The DNA of the CDR3 is TGTGCCAGCACCCGTCAGGACTATCAGCCCCAGCATTTT.

J is TRBJ2-7 and V is TRBV27; 12 nucleotides align to TRBD2. The ends lost 2 bases at V and 7 bases at J; junction bases unmatched: 6. Per the germline V gene, CDR1 is MNHEY and CDR2 is SMNVEV (reference sequence). CDR3 size: 15 residues. The CDR3 nucleotides are TGTGCCAGCAGTTTAGAGGGACTAGCGGGTTTGGAGCAGTACTTC. As protein: CASSLEGLAGLEQYF.

This chain connects TRBV29-1 to TRBJ2-5, with D possibly matching TRBD2 (6 bases). There are 11 residues in the CDR3. Between the trimmed V and J ends, which lost 7 bases and 2 bases, there was a span of 8 bases. Germline loops: CDR1 SQVTM, CDR2 ANQGSEA. The CDR3 DNA reads TGCAGCGGGGGGACTCAAGAGACCCAGTACTTC. This translates into CSGGTQETQYF.

The chain is built from TRBV7-2 and TRBJ2-2, with D maybe TRBD1 (7 bases). V lost 3 bases, J lost 4 bases, and 12 bases lay in between. The CDR3 is 15 residues long. Germline values: CDR1 SGHTA, CDR2 FQGNSA. CDR3 DNA: TGTGCCAGCAGCTTGAGACAGGGAGGCACCGGGGAGCTGTTTTTT. Amino acids: CASSLRQGGTGELFF.

This clone was seen a handful of times. The chain carries TRBV28 and TRBJ2-4; possibly TRBD2 for D (5 bases). The CDR3 is made up of 16 amino acids. Germline values: CDR1 MDHEN, CDR2 SYDVKM. The germline V and J ends were trimmed by 6 bases and 0 bases, with 15 bases remaining between them. The CDR3 DNA follows: TGTGCCAGCAGAGACCTGCGGGTCCTAGCCAAAAACATTCAGTACTTC. Translating gives CASRDLRVLAKNIQYF.

This clone was detected only a few times. This rearrangement joins TRBV10-1 to TRBJ1-3; perhaps TRBD1 as D (6 bases). The CDR3 is 17 amino acids. Germline lookup yields CDR1 WNHNN and CDR2 SYGVQD (reference sequence). The V end was cut by 10 bases, the J end by 0 bases, with 22 bases between. The CDR3 DNA reads TGCGCCACTCCGAAACGCGGGGGGGCAAGCTCTGGAAACACCATATATTTT. It yields the protein CATPKRGGASSGNTIYF.

V usage is TRBV30 and J usage is TRBJ2-2; the match to TRBD2 covers 7 bases. Germline V CDR1 and CDR2: GTSNPN, SVGIG (reference sequence). The CDR3 extends over 15 amino acids. Unmatched junction bases numbered 3, after V lost 2 bases and J lost 0 bases. The CDR3 here is CAWSPGLANTGELFF. The DNA for the CDR3 is TGTGCCTGGAGTCCAGGACTAGCGAACACCGGGGAGCTGTTTTTT. The full variable domain, in which reference TRBV30 and TRBJ2-2 provide the parts outside the CDR3, is SQTIHQWPATLVQPVGSPLSLECTVEGTSNPNLYWYRQAAGRGLQLLFYSVGIGQISSEVPQNLSASRPQDRQFILSSKKLLLSDSGFYLCAWSPGLANTGELFFGEGSRLTVL.

This CDR3 is CASSQDLIRGSSYNEQFF. The DNA for the CDR3 is TGCGCCAGCAGCCAAGACCTAATTAGGGGAAGCTCCTACAATGAGCAGTTCTTC. This sequence joins TRBV4-3 and TRBJ2-1, with D maybe TRBD1 (5 bases). With 0 bases removed from V and 0 bases from J, the gap between germline ends came to 15 bases. The germline CDR1 and CDR2 sequences are LGHNA and YSLEER. CDR3 length equals 18 residues.

The chain carries TRBV6-1 and TRBJ1-1, with 10 bases identical to TRBD1. This CDR3 has 15 amino acids. V was pared by 5 bases and J by 4 bases, with 7 bases of the junction left unmatched. Germline V gene sequence: CDR1 MNHNS, CDR2 SASEGT. The CDR3 bases are TGTGCCAGCAGTAGACCGGGACAGGGGACCACTGAAGCTTTCTTT. This codes for CASSRPGQGTTEAFF.

This chain uses TRBV28 with TRBJ1-6; the D gene is possibly TRBD1 (6 bases). The germline V gene encodes CDR1 MDHEN and CDR2 SYDVKM. V was trimmed by 6 bases and J by 9 bases, leaving 18 bases between them. The CDR3 totals 15 residues. CDR3 loop: CASSLRGTFSSPLHF. CDR3 DNA sequence: TGTGCCAGCAGCCTTAGGGGGACCTTTAGTTCACCCCTCCACTTT.

The V gene is TRBV30, the J gene TRBJ1-1; 9 nucleotides align to TRBD1. Germline CDR1 and CDR2: GTSNPN and SVGIG (reference sequence). This CDR3 is 15 amino acids long. The ends lost 6 bases at V and 0 bases at J; junction bases unmatched: 8. The CDR3 nucleotides are TGTGCCTGCTATAGACAGGGGGGTATGAACACTGAAGCTTTCTTT. Its translation is CACYRQGGMNTEAFF.